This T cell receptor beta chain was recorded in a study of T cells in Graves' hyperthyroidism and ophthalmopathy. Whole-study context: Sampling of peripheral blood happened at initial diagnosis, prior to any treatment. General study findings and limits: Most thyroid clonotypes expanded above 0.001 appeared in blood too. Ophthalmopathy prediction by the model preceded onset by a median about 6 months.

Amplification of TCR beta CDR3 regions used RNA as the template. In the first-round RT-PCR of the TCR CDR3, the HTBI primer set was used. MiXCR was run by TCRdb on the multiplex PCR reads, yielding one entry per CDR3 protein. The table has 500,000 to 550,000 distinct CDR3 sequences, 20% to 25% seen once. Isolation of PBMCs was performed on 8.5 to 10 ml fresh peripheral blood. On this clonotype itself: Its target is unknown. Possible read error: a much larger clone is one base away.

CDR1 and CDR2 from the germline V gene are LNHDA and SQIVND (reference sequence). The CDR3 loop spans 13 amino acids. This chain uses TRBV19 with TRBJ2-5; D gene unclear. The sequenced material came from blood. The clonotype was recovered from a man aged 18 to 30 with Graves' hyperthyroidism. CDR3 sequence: CASKPRWEETKYF. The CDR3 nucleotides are TGTGCCAGTAAGCCTAGGTGGGAAGAGACCAAGTACTTC.